A selection of T cell receptor beta chains follows, all from one sample in a study of T cell responses to AZD1222 COVID-19 vaccine. Sequencing was performed with immunoSEQ multiplex PCR; in TCRdb, only in-frame clones are kept and a portion is missing. This repertoire shows 150,000 to 200,000 clones, 90% to 95% found once; its top ten account for just over 5%. Sequenced material: peripheral blood, taken 28 days after the second AZD1222 dose. The receptors here all came from an adult who received the AZD1222 COVID-19 vaccine. CDR3s include the opening cysteine and the closing phenylalanine or tryptophan. The D gene is left open where the match is weak. Not all rows give a size; the values are once, few, many and, for expanded clones, a class.

d_call | j_call | clone_size | v_call | cdr3_aa | cdr3_nt
- | TRBJ1-3 | - | TRBV6-2/TRBV6-3 | CASSGQFSGNTIYF | TGTGCCAGCAGCGGACAGTTCTCTGGAAACACCATATATTTT
TRBD2 | TRBJ2-5 | - | TRBV7-9 | CASSLRSSGQETQYF | TGTGCCAGCAGCTTACGTTCTAGCGGACAAGAGACCCAGTACTTC
- | TRBJ1-1 | - | TRBV5-1 | CASNPGHLNTEAFF | TGCGCCAGCAATCCGGGACACTTGAACACTGAAGCTTTCTTT
TRBD2 | TRBJ2-7 | - | TRBV2 | CASSEGLAGKLEYF | TGTGCCAGCAGTGAAGGTTTAGCGGGGAAACTCGAGTACTTC
TRBD2 | TRBJ2-5 | once | TRBV18 | CASSPRGLQETQYF | TGTGCCAGCTCACCACGGGGACTACAAGAGACCCAGTACTTC
TRBD2 | TRBJ2-7 | - | TRBV27 | CASSSIENSGSYEQYF | TGTGCCAGCAGTTCGATTGAAAATAGCGGGTCATACGAGCAGTACTTC
- | TRBJ1-3 | once | TRBV5-6 | CASSWGTVGNTIYF | TGTGCCAGCAGCTGGGGGACCGTAGGAAACACCATATATTTT
- | TRBJ2-1 | - | TRBV18 | CASSPPHNEQFF | TGTGCCAGCTCACCACCTCACAATGAGCAGTTCTTC
- | TRBJ2-5 | - | TRBV18 | CASSPPGFQETQYF | TGTGCCAGCTCACCCCCGGGATTTCAAGAGACCCAGTACTTC
- | TRBJ2-1 | - | TRBV4-1 | CASSQDRDTPLDEQFF | TGCGCCAGCAGCCAAGACCGGGACACTCCCTTGGATGAGCAGTTCTTC
TRBD1 | TRBJ1-2 | - | TRBV4-3 | CASSQGTGGNNYGYTF | TGCGCCAGCAGCCAAGGGACAGGGGGGAATAACTATGGCTACACCTTC
- | TRBJ1-2 | once | TRBV29-1 | CSVEGVNYGYTF | TGCAGCGTTGAAGGGGTGAACTATGGCTACACCTTC
- | TRBJ1-2 | - | TRBV2 | CASRSDSLYGYTF | TGTGCCAGCAGGTCCGACAGTTTATATGGCTACACCTTC
- | TRBJ1-2 | - | TRBV19 | CASSPTAPANYGYTF | TGTGCCAGTTCCCCGACGGCGCCTGCTAACTATGGCTACACCTTC
- | TRBJ2-5 | - | TRBV4-2 | CASSQVFLARSQETQYF | TGTGCCAGCAGCCAAGTATTCCTGGCGAGAAGTCAAGAGACCCAGTACTTC
- | TRBJ1-4 | - | TRBV4-2 | CASSQGSGGGYGTNEKLFF | TGTGCCAGCAGCCAAGGTTCGGGGGGCGGATATGGAACTAATGAAAAACTGTTTTTT
TRBD1 | TRBJ1-5 | - | TRBV19 | CASSMLDRGQYQPQHF | TGTGCCAGTAGTATGTTAGACAGGGGGCAGTATCAGCCCCAGCATTTT
- | TRBJ2-3 | - | TRBV29-1 | CSVVWVAQSTDTQYF | TGCAGCGTTGTATGGGTAGCACAGAGCACAGATACGCAGTATTTT